This T cell receptor (beta chain) was captured by sequencing in a study of beta chain features in type 1 diabetes. Regarding the study as a whole: There was a moderate but significant shortening of TCRB CDR3s in all four CD4+ subsets of Type 1 diabetes patients.

Sequenced material consisted of expressed TCRB transcripts (all of the isolated RNA was reverse transcribed). Assay: immunoSEQ multiplex PCR; the TCRdb copy retains only in-frame clones and omits some. Among 500,000 to 800,000 clones listed, roughly an eighth were seen once. Turning to this clone: Its antigen is not identified.

Each donor gave one heparinised blood draw averaging approximately 100 mL. The length of the CDR3 is 15 residues. Trimming removed 6 bases from V and 4 bases from J; junction bases left unmatched: 6. The germline V gene has CDR1 SGHDT and CDR2 YYEEEE. The sequence derives from a man aged 30 to 45 with type 1 diabetes. The sample consisted of naive CD4+ T cells from blood. The chain has TRBV5-6 and TRBJ2-5; 13 positions match TRBD2. CDR3: CASTTSGGASETQYF. The CDR3 coding sequence is TGTGCCAGCACCACTAGCGGGGGGGCGTCAGAGACCCAGTACTTC.